This TCR beta chain was profiled in a study of T cell changes during pregnancy in multiple sclerosis. V lost 5 bases and J lost 0, with 10 bases in between. The CDR3 totals 14 residues. Looked up from germline, CDR1 is LGHNT and CDR2 is FRNRAP. Repertoires were generated with immunoSEQ multiplex PCR, while TCRdb's copy carries only in-frame clones and drops some. The sample records 50,000 to 60,000 clones, around 90% being singletons. The specimen was CD4+ T cells from peripheral blood mononuclear cells, collected in the first trimester of pregnancy. The sequence came from a female donor with multiple sclerosis, enrolled in a pregnancy study. The chain recombines TRBV12-5 with TRBJ1-1; weak D call: TRBD1 (6 bases). The CDR3 sequence: CASGGQFMNTEAFF. CDR3 sequence (DNA): TGTGCTAGTGGTGGACAGTTCATGAACACTGAAGCTTTCTTT.